This passage covers 23 T cell receptor beta chains from one sample sequenced in a study of Graves' ophthalmopathy and Graves' hyperthyroidism. Investigators amplified TCR beta CDR3 regions from RNA transcripts. HTBI primers served in a first-round RT-PCR, which a second-round multiplex PCR followed. Via MiXCR, TCRdb re-called the multiplex PCR reads, giving one row per CDR3 protein. This sample has over 650,000 distinct CDR3 sequences, with about 41% found just once. Sample: peripheral blood. The receptors stem from an adult man with Graves' ophthalmopathy.

This clonotype was recorded at least ten times. V is TRBV27 and J is TRBJ1-6, with D uncertain. CDR3 size: 14 residues. Germline V lookup: CDR1 MNHEY, CDR2 SMNVEV (reference sequence). V lost 2 bases and J 6 bases, leaving 8 bases between the germline ends. The CDR3 reads CASSLAVFNSPLHF. CDR3 DNA: TGTGCCAGCAGTTTAGCAGTGTTTAATTCACCCCTCCACTTT.

This clonotype appeared many times. V is TRBV20-1 and J is TRBJ1-5; a possible D gene is TRBD1 (6 bases). V gave up 6 bases and J gave up 4 bases, with 16 bases separating them. The CDR3 spans 14 residues. Germline CDR1 reads DFQATT; CDR2 reads SNEGSKA (reference sequence). CDR3: CSAPNRDPNQPQHF. The CDR3 bases are TGCAGTGCGCCAAACAGGGATCCAAATCAGCCCCAGCATTTT.

The sample holds many counts of this clonotype. The rearrangement links TRBV29-1 to TRBJ2-7; TRBD1 is a possible D gene (6 bases). With 4 bases removed from V and 2 bases from J, the gap between germline ends came to 18 bases. The V gene's germline CDR1 is SQVTM and CDR2 ANQGSEA. The CDR3 has 15 amino acids. The CDR3 reads CSVAELGAGAYEQYF. CDR3 coding DNA: TGCAGCGTTGCGGAATTGGGGGCCGGAGCCTACGAGCAGTACTTC.

V and J are TRBV7-2 and TRBJ1-2, with TRBD1 matching over 7 bases. The CDR3 is 16 amino acids. Germline CDR1 and CDR2: SGHTA and FQGNSA. V lost 5 bases and J lost 2; bases outside the gene matches: 11. The CDR3 DNA sequence: TGTGCCAGCAGCCGCGGACAGGTGCTCGAAAACTATGGCTACACCTTC. Amino acids: CASSRGQVLENYGYTF.

This clonotype has a single count. This sequence may be a read error, since a much larger clone differs from it by one base. The chain couples TRBV25-1 to TRBJ1-2; possible D gene TRBD1, 5 bases. Germline CDR1 MGHDK, CDR2 SYGVNS. The V and J ends lost 3 bases and 5 bases respectively, with 13 bases between them. The CDR3 totals 14 residues. The chain's CDR3 is CASSEGGQGYGYTF. The CDR3 DNA follows: TGTGCCAGCAGTGAGGGCGGGCAGGGTTATGGCTACACCTTC.

The rearrangement joins TRBV9 to TRBJ2-2; D is possibly TRBD1 or TRBD2 (5 bases each). The CDR3 covers 16 residues. With 1 base removed from V and 3 bases from J, the gap between germline ends came to 13 bases. CDR1 is SGDLS, CDR2 YYNGEE, per germline. The CDR3 spells CASSVSSRGDTGELFF. CDR3 coding DNA: TGTGCCAGCAGCGTAAGTTCCAGAGGGGACACCGGGGAGCTGTTTTTT. Using reference TRBV9 and TRBJ2-2 for the parts outside the CDR3, the full variable domain is DSGVTQTPKHLITATGQRVTLRCSPRSGDLSVYWYQQSLDQGLQFLIQYYNGEERAKGNILERFSAQQFPDLHSELNLSSLELGDSALYFCASSVSSRGDTGELFFGEGSRLTVL.

This clonotype occurred many times. V and J are TRBV12-3 or TRBV12-4 and TRBJ1-1; a weak D match, TRBD1 (6 bases). This CDR3 spans 14 amino acids. Trimming pared 5 bases from V and 3 bases from J, leaving 13 bases between. The DNA for the CDR3 is TGTGCCAGCAGTCAACAGGGAAGGGACACTGAAGCTTTCTTT. Translation gives CASSQQGRDTEAFF.

As DNA, the CDR3 is TGTGCCACCAGCAGAGGGAACAGGGAAAAAAACACCGGGGAGCTGTTTTTT. This gives the protein CATSRGNREKNTGELFF. The rearrangement joins TRBV15 to TRBJ2-2, with D tentatively TRBD1 (6 bases). The length of the CDR3 is 17 residues. Trimming shortened V by 1 base and J by 2 bases, and 14 bases separated the two germline ends. Germline CDR1 is LNHNV and CDR2 is YYDKDF (reference sequence).

This clonotype was counted ten times or more. The chain employs TRBV12-3 or TRBV12-4 and TRBJ1-3; D gene unclear. The CDR3 spans 14 residues. V was pared by 2 bases and J by 4 bases, with 9 bases between. CDR3 nucleotides: TGTGCCAGCAGTTTAAGGAGGGTAGGAAACACCATATATTTT. It encodes CASSLRRVGNTIYF.

Many counts were recorded for this clonotype. The V gene is TRBV29-1, the J gene TRBJ2-7; D is perhaps TRBD2 (6 bases). The CDR3 covers 16 residues. V was shortened by 7 bases and J by 2 bases, with 24 bases between the two germline ends. CDR1 and CDR2 from the germline V gene are SQVTM and ANQGSEA. CDR3 sequence (DNA): TGCAGCGCAGGTCCCTCGACGGAGGGGATACCCTACGAGCAGTACTTC. Its protein product is CSAGPSTEGIPYEQYF.

The chain joins TRBV7-9 to TRBJ1-1, with a tentative D call TRBD1 (6 bases). V was pared by 4 bases and J by 4 bases, with 16 bases between. Germline assignment: CDR1 SEHNR and CDR2 FQNEAQ (reference sequence). The CDR3 contains 15 residues. DNA for the CDR3: TGTGCCAGCAGCTATTATGGGGGCTCGGGCACTGAAGCTTTCTTT. Translating it yields CASSYYGGSGTEAFF.

This clonotype was seen many times. The chain carries TRBV25-1 and TRBJ2-7; D is ambiguous. CDR1 is MGHDK and CDR2 is SYGVNS in the germline V gene. The V end lost 4 bases, the J end lost 3 bases, and 7 bases lay between the germline ends. The CDR3 has 12 residues. The CDR3 coding sequence is TGTGCCAGCAGTGCGGCGGACTACGAGCAGTACTTC. Its protein is CASSAADYEQYF.

In nucleotides, the CDR3 is TGTGCCAGCAGCGCTCCCGGGACAGGGGCTGAAGAGACCCAGTACTTC. This sequence encodes CASSAPGTGAEETQYF. This chain uses TRBV7-3 with TRBJ2-5, with 10 bases fitting TRBD1. The CDR3 spans 16 residues. CDR1 SGHTA and CDR2 FQGTGA come from the germline V gene. The J segment lost 3 bases and the V segment lost 5 bases, leaving 9 bases of the junction unmatched.

This chain joins TRBV29-1 and TRBJ1-1; possible D gene TRBD1, 5 bases. This CDR3 is 13 amino acids long. Trimming shortened V by 4 bases and J by 5 bases, and 14 bases separated the two germline ends. Germline V gene sequence: CDR1 SQVTM, CDR2 ANQGSEA. CDR3 bases: TGCAGCGTTGGCGGCAGGGTGGGGACTGAAGCTTTCTTT. Protein product: CSVGGRVGTEAFF.

The table lists this clonotype with many counts. J is TRBJ2-2 and V is TRBV14, with D perhaps matching TRBD1 (6 bases). CDR1 and CDR2 from the germline V gene are SGHDN and FVKESK. The ends were cut back, 2 bases at V and 6 bases at J, with 10 bases in the middle. The CDR3 has 14 residues. CDR3 in DNA: TGTGCCAGCAGCCAAACAGGGTATCCCGGGGAGCTGTTTTTT. Translating it yields CASSQTGYPGELFF.

This clonotype occurred many times. The chain recombines TRBV12-3 or TRBV12-4 with TRBJ1-6; D gene unclear. The CDR3 covers 12 residues. V was clipped by 3 bases and J by 13 bases, with 10 bases between them. DNA of the CDR3: TGTGCCAGCAGTTTGATTTCGGGTCCCCTCCACTTT. Residues: CASSLISGPLHF.

This clonotype has just a few counts. J is TRBJ2-5 and V is TRBV6-5; 16 nucleotides line up with TRBD2. The CDR3 extends over 18 amino acids. V dropped 6 bases and J dropped 0; count of bases not matched to a gene: 7. Germline values: CDR1 MNHEY, CDR2 SVGAGI. CDR3 in DNA: TGTGCCAGCAGCCAGGGACTAGCGGGAGGGCCCTACCAAGAGACCCAGTACTTC. Its protein product is CASSQGLAGGPYQETQYF.

The genes are TRBV29-1 and TRBJ1-2; D is possibly TRBD1 (6 bases). There are 11 residues in the CDR3. V was cut by 5 bases and J by 5 bases, with 9 bases left in between. Looked up from germline, CDR1 is SQVTM and CDR2 is ANQGSEA. The CDR3 DNA reads as TGCAGCGTTTTGACAGGATATGGCTACACCTTC. It codes for CSVLTGYGYTF.

A remark on this clonotype: This may be a read error, as it is one base from a much larger clone. Because the CDR3 is missing its conserved closing phenylalanine or tryptophan, this is likely a read error. The CDR3 is CASSYLQGHGYTL. The CDR3 DNA sequence: TGTGCCAGCAGTTACCTACAGGGTCATGGCTACACCCTC. This chain joins TRBV6-5 and TRBJ1-2; perhaps TRBD1 as D (6 bases). This CDR3 region has 13 residues. Germline CDR1 is MNHEY and CDR2 is SVGAGI. Trimming removed 2 bases from V and 6 bases from J, with 10 bases in between.

This chain uses TRBV7-8 with TRBJ2-7; the D call may be TRBD1 or TRBD2 (5 bases each). Germline V lookup: CDR1 SGHVS, CDR2 FQNEAQ. V was trimmed by 4 bases and J by 0 bases, leaving 10 bases between them. The CDR3 extends over 14 amino acids. DNA for the CDR3: TGTGCCAGCAGCTCCGGGGCCAGCTCCTACGAGCAGTACTTC. Residues: CASSSGASSYEQYF.

This clonotype showed up just once. The gene calls are TRBV29-1 and TRBJ2-5; 11 nucleotides match TRBD1. Matching the DNA end better, TRBJ2-1 makes the J call doubtful. This CDR3 contains 13 residues. The V gene's germline CDR1 is SQVTM and CDR2 ANQGSEA. The CDR3 spells CSAGTGGGNEQFF. CDR3 sequence (DNA): TGCAGCGCCGGGACAGGGGGTGGCAATGAGCAGTTCTTC.

This clonotype was counted many times. This rearrangement joins TRBV10-3 to TRBJ2-7; TRBD2 agrees at 7 bases. CDR1 is ENHRY and CDR2 is SYGVKD in the germline V gene. The CDR3 loop spans 14 amino acids. V lost 5 bases and J lost 9; bases outside the gene matches: 13. The CDR3 bases are TGTGCCATCAGTCCCGGGGGAGGGAGGGAGGCGCAGTACTTC. Its protein is CAISPGGGREAQYF.

This clonotype was observed many times. The chain recombines TRBV5-5 with TRBJ1-6; D is possibly TRBD1 (5 bases). The CDR3 is 12 amino acids. Trimming took 4 bases from V and 8 from J, leaving 7 bases between them. Germline V gene lookup returns CDR1 SGHKS and CDR2 YYEKEE (reference sequence). The CDR3 here is CASSQGDSPLHF. The CDR3 region has the DNA TGTGCCAGCAGCCAGGGCGATTCACCCCTCCACTTT. The variable domain in full, with the rest retrieved from reference TRBV5-5 and TRBJ1-6, is DAGVTQSPTHLIKTRGQQVTLRCSPISGHKSVSWYQQVLGQGPQFIFQYYEKEERGRGNFPDRFSARQFPNYSSELNVNALLLGDSALYLCASSQGDSPLHFGNGTRLTVT.